This record covers a single T cell receptor beta chain. What it binds is unknown. The bulk TCR libraries were made with methods described before and with listed TCR primers. TCRdb processed the PCR reads anew with MiXCR; each CDR3 protein has one entry. This sample has hundreds of thousands of distinct CDR3 sequences, with 15% to 20% found just once. The CDR3 extends over 14 amino acids. Germline loops: CDR1 MNHNS, CDR2 SASEGT. V lost 7 bases and J 2 bases, leaving 14 bases between the germline ends. The sample comes from a study of molecular identifiers for immune sequencing clone quantification. Broader study findings: Sizes of clones that are highly expanded could be underestimated (if identical TCR molecules share a barcode). Even with 1 million or so naive cells present, spiked Jurkat TCR RNA from one cell was reportedly detectable.

A CD8+CD4-CCR7+CD45RA+ gate was used to sort naive CD8 T cells. This TCR was recovered from a human donor in good health. Some libraries in this study had Jurkat cell RNA spiked in. The V gene is TRBV6-1, the J gene TRBJ1-2; D is uncertain. The sequenced material came from naive CD8+ T cells from blood, with Jurkat cell RNA spiked in. Documented subset: FACS-sorted CD8+CD4-CCR7+CD45RA+ naive T cells. The CDR3 sequence: CASKMDGSNYGYTF. CDR3 nucleotide sequence: TGTGCCAGCAAGATGGACGGAAGCAACTATGGCTACACCTTC.